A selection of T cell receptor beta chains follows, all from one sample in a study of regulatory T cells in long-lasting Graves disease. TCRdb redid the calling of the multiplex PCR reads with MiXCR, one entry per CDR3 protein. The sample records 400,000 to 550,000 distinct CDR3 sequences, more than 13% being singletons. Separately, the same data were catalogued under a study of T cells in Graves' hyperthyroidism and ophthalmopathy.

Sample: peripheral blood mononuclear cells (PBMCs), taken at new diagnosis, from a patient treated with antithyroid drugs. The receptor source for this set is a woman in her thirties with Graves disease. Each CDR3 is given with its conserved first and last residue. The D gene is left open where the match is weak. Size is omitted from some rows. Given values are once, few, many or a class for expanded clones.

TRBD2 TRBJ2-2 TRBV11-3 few TGTGCCAGCAGCTCTTATAGCGGGGTGAACACCGGGGAGCTGTTTTTT CASSSYSGVNTGELFF
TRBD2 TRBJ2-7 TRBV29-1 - TGCAGCGCGGGGAGGGGATCCTACTACGAGCAGTACTTC CSAGRGSYYEQYF
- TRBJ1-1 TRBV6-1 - TGTGCCAGCGGCGGGGTGAACACTGAAGCTTTCTTT CASGGVNTEAFF
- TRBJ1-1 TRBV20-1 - TGCAGTGCTCCCCGGCTGGTTAACACTGAAGCTTTCTTT CSAPRLVNTEAFF
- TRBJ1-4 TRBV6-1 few TGTGCCAGCAGGCCTCTGAAGGGTGAAAAACTGTTTTTT CASRPLKGEKLFF
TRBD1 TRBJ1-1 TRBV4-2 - TGTGCCAGCAGCCAGACCGACAGGGGGAACACTGAAGCTTTCTTT CASSQTDRGNTEAFF
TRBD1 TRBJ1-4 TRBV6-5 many TGTGCCAGCAGTTACTCGGGGGACAGGTCTAATGAAAAACTGTTTTTT CASSYSGDRSNEKLFF
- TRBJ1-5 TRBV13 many TGTGCCAGCAGCCGGGGGTTCAATCAGCCCCAGCATTTT CASSRGFNQPQHF
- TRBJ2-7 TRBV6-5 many TGTGCCAGCAGTTACGAAGCAGCCCCCTACGAGCAGTACTTC CASSYEAAPYEQYF
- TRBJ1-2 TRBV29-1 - TGCAGCATAGGACAGCTAGATTATGGCTACACCTTC CSIGQLDYGYTF
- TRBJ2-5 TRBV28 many TGTGCCAGCAGGGCCGGGTCTGGGACCCAGTACTTC CASRAGSGTQYF
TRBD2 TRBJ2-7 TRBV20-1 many TGCAGTGCTAGAGTGTTGACTAGCGTGCACGAGCAGTACTTC CSARVLTSVHEQYF
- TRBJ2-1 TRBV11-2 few TGTGCCAGCAGCACAGGCAGGGGCCCCGGCCTAAGAGATGAGCAGTTCTTC CASSTGRGPGLRDEQFF
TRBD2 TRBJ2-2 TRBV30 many TGTGCCTGGAAGGGCGGGAGGGTCAACGGGGAGCTGTTTTTT CAWKGGRVNGELFF
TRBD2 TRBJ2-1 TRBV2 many TGTGCCAGCAGCATTGGGACTAGCATCTACAATGAGCAGTTCTTC CASSIGTSIYNEQFF
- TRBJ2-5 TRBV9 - TGTGCCAGCAGCGTAGATGGCGGCGCGAACCAAGAGACCCAGTACTTC CASSVDGGANQETQYF
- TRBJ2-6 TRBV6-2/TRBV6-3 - TGTGCCAGCAGGATGTCCCGCCAGGGGTCTGGGGCCAACGTCCTGACTTTC CASRMSRQGSGANVLTF
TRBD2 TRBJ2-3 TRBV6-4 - TGTGCCAGCAGTGTCGGGAGGCTGGATACGCAGTATTTT CASSVGRLDTQYF
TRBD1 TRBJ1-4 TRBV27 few TGTGCCAGCACGACAGGGCTCACCAGCACTAATGAAAAACTGTTTTTT CASTTGLTSTNEKLFF
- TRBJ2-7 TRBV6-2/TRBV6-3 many TGTGCCAGCAGTTACTCGGGGGACACATACAACTACGAGCAGTACTTC CASSYSGDTYNYEQYF
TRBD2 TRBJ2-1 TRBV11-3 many TGTGCCAGCATAGGGACTAGCGGGAGTTCGGATGAGCAGTTCTTC CASIGTSGSSDEQFF
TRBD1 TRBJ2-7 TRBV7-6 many TGTGCCAGCAGCTTAGCGGGGAGAGGACAGGGGACCTACGAGCAGTACTTC CASSLAGRGQGTYEQYF
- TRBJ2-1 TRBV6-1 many TGTGCCAGCAGTAGCCCCGGGGCCTCAGGTGAGCAGTTCTTC CASSSPGASGEQFF
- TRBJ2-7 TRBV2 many TGTGCCAGCAGTGAGTTCGGAGGGGCCAGCTACGAGCAGTACTTC CASSEFGGASYEQYF